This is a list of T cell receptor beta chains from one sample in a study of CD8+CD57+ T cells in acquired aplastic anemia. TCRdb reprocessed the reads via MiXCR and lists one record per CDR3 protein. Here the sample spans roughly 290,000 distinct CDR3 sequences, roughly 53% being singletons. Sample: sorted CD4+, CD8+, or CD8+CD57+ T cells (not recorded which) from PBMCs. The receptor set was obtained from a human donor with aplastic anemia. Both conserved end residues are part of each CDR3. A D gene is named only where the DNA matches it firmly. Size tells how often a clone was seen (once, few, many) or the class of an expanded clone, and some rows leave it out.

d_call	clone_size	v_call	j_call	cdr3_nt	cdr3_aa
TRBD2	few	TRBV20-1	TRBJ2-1	TGCAGTGCTACCCCCCCTAGCGGGGACGTCAATGAGCAGTTCTTC	CSATPPSGDVNEQFF
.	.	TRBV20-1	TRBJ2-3	TGCAGTGCTGAACACAGGAGGGCAGCCGATACGCAGTATTTT	CSAEHRRAADTQYF
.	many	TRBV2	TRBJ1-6	TGTGCCAGCAGTGAATTTGCAGGGGTCTCACCCCTCCACTTT	CASSEFAGVSPLHF
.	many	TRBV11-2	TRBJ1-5	TGTGCCAGCAGATTAGAGGGGAGCCAGCCCCAGCATTTT	CASRLEGSQPQHF
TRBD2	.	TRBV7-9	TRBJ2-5	TGTGCCAGCAGCTTACCAGGGACCAGCGGGAGCGCCCAGTACTTC	CASSLPGTSGSAQYF
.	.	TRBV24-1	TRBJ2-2	TGTGCCACCAGTGATTCGGAGGGAAGGCCCGGGGAGCTGTTTTTT	CATSDSEGRPGELFF
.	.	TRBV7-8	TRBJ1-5	TGTGCCAGCAGCTTAGTGGCGCCCTTCGGAGCTAGCAATCAGCCCCAGCATTTT	CASSLVAPFGASNQPQHF
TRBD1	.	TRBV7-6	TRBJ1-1	TGTGCCAGCAGCTTGGGGACAGGAGGTTCTTTCTTT	CASSLGTGGSFF
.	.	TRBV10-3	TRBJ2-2	TGTGCCATCAGTGAGTCGACTTCGGCGTCGAACACCGGGGAGCTGTTTTTT	CAISESTSASNTGELFF
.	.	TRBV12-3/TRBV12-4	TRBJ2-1	TGTGCCAGCACCCTAGACGTAGAGACCTACAATGAGCAGTTCTTC	CASTLDVETYNEQFF
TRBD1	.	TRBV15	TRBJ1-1	TGTGCCACCAGCATCGACAGGGGGAACACTGAAGCTTTCTTT	CATSIDRGNTEAFF
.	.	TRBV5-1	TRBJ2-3	TGCGCCAGCAGGGGTCCAGGGACCACGAATACGCAGTATTTT	CASRGPGTTNTQYF
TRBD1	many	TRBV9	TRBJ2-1	TGTGCCAGCAGCGTAATGGTGACAGGGGCCTACAATGAGCAGTTCTTC	CASSVMVTGAYNEQFF
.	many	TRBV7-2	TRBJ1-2	TGTGCCAGCAGCTTAGTCACGACTCTAACTGCGAACTATGGCTACACCTTC	CASSLVTTLTANYGYTF
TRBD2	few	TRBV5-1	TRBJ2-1	TGCGCCAGCAGCTCGCTTGTCGGGAGGGCCCCCTACAATGAGCAGTTCTTC	CASSSLVGRAPYNEQFF
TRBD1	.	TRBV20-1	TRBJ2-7	TGCAGTGCTCGGGACAGGGGGGTTTCCTACGAGCAGTACTTC	CSARDRGVSYEQYF
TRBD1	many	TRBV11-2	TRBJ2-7	TGTGCCAGCAGCTGGACCGGGACAGGTCCCTACGAGCAGTACTTC	CASSWTGTGPYEQYF
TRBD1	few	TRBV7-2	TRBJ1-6	TGTGCCAGCAGCCAAGGGGGCGTAGGTTCACCCCTCCACTTT	CASSQGGVGSPLHF
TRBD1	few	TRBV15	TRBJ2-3	TGTGCCACCAGCAGGACGATAGTGGGACAGGGGGCGTCAGATACGCAGTATTTT	CATSRTIVGQGASDTQYF
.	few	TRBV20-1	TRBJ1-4	TGCAGTGCTTCTCAGGGGAGAACTAATGAAAAACTGTTTTTT	CSASQGRTNEKLFF
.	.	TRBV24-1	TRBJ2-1	TGTGCCACCGCGGCGGGGGCGGGAGTGAGTGAGCAGTTCTTC	CATAAGAGVSEQFF
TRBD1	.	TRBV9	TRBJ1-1	TGTGCCAGCAGCGCCCGGGACAGGGCTAACACTGAAGCTTTCTTT	CASSARDRANTEAFF
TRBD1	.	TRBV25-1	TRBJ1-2	TGTGCCAGCAGCCTCCGGGACAGTAGTTTCTATGGCTACACCTTC	CASSLRDSSFYGYTF
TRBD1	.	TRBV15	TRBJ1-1	TGTGCCACCACTCAGGGGGCTACTGAAGCTTTCTTT	CATTQGATEAFF
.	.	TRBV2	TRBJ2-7	TGTGCCAGCAGTTTAACTACAGTAACCTACGAGCAGTACTTC	CASSLTTVTYEQYF
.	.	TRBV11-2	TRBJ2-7	TGTGCCAGCAGCCCCAACCCCACTACCGAGCAGTACTTC	CASSPNPTTEQYF
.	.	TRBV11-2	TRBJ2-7	TGTGCCAGCCGGTCCCTAAGCTCCTACGAGCAGTACTTC	CASRSLSSYEQYF
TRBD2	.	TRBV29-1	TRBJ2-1	TGCAGCGTTTCCCTAGCGGGGGGCTACAATGAGCAGTTCTTC	CSVSLAGGYNEQFF
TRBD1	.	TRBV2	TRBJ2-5	TGTGCCAGCAGCCCCCCGGGGGACAGGGATCAAGAGACCCAGTACTTC	CASSPPGDRDQETQYF
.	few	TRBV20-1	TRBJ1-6	TGCAGTGCTAGAAGGGACTATAATTCACCCCTCCACTTT	CSARRDYNSPLHF
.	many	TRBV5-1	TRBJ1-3	TGCGCCAGCAGCCATAGCAAGTCTGGAAACACCATATATTTT	CASSHSKSGNTIYF
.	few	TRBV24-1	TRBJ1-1	TGTGCCACCAGTGGGGGGGGAGGAACTGAAGCTTTCTTT	CATSGGGGTEAFF
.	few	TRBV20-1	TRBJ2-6	TGCAGTGCTAGATTTGGGGGCTCTGGGGCCAACGTCCTGACTTTC	CSARFGGSGANVLTF
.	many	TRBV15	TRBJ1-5	TGTGCCACCAGCCTAGAATATAGCAATCAGCCCCAGCATTTT	CATSLEYSNQPQHF
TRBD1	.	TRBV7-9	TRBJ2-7	TGTGCCAGCAGCCAAGCCCTCGGGACAGATACCTACGAGCAGTACTTC	CASSQALGTDTYEQYF
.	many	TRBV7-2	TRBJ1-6	TGTGCCAGCAGCTTATTTGGACAGCCTAATTCACCCCTCCACTTT	CASSLFGQPNSPLHF
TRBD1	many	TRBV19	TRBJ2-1	TGTGCCAGTAGTAGACAGGGGGGCACCTACAATGAGCAGTTCTTC	CASSRQGGTYNEQFF
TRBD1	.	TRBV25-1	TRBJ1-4	TGTGCCAGCAGTTCACAGGGGAGCGGTGAAAAACTGTTTTTT	CASSSQGSGEKLFF
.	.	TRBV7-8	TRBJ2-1	TGTGCCAGCAGCTTCCGCAGGGCGCCTTCCTACAATGAGCAGTTCTTC	CASSFRRAPSYNEQFF
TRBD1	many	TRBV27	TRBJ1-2	TGTGCCAGCAGTTTATCTCGGTGGGACAGGGGGCAGGGCTACACCTTC	CASSLSRWDRGQGYTF
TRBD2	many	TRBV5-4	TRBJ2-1	TGTGCCAGCAGCCCGGGACTAGCGGGAGGGCAGGAGCAGTTCTTC	CASSPGLAGGQEQFF
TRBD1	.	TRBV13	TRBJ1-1	TGTGCCAGCAGTACAGGGGGGTTGAACACTGAAGCTTTCTTT	CASSTGGLNTEAFF